The source of this T cell receptor beta chain is a study of CD8 T cells in Susac syndrome. CDR3 length equals 18 residues. V gave up 3 bases and J gave up 3 bases; unmatched junction bases: 13. Germline lookup yields CDR1 LGHNT and CDR2 FRNRAP. When the RNA was reverse transcribed, random hexamers were used with an input of roughly 0.5 to 1 ug. TCRdb re-analysed the immunoSEQ multiplex PCR reads in MiXCR, keeping a single row per CDR3 protein. The sample shows roughly 190,000 distinct CDR3 sequences, 85% to 95% of them seen only once. V is TRBV12-5 and J is TRBJ2-5; 10 nucleotides line up with TRBD2. Input material: CD8+ T cells from PBMCs. The TCR sequence derives from a human donor with Susac syndrome. This chain's CDR3 is CASGLVGQAGGPEETQYF. In DNA form, the CDR3 reads TGTGCTAGTGGTTTAGTAGGCCAAGCGGGAGGGCCCGAAGAGACCCAGTACTTC.